This T cell receptor (beta chain) was found in a study of cytomegalovirus exposure and HLA in healthy donors. V lost 0 bases and J lost 1, with 8 bases in between. Germline CDR1 LGHNA, CDR2 YSLEER. This CDR3 is built from 15 residues. Study findings and constraints: Rare TCR sequences predominated, though certain public TCRs were found in many donors. Testing in vitro showed a few CMV-associated chains specific for CMV antigens.

Concerning this clone itself: Its antigen is as yet unknown.

TCRdb keeps only in-frame clones here, not all; method: immunoSEQ multiplex PCR. The table shows approximately 100,000 clones, with about 94% occurring only once. The sequence came from a woman younger than 45 in good health and CMV-seropositive. The sequencing sample was made of PBMCs. This sequence joins TRBV4-3 and TRBJ2-3; unclear D gene. The DNA for the CDR3 is TGCGCCAGCAGCCAAGAGTTTAGCCGCACAGATACGCAGTATTTT. Translated: CASSQEFSRTDTQYF.